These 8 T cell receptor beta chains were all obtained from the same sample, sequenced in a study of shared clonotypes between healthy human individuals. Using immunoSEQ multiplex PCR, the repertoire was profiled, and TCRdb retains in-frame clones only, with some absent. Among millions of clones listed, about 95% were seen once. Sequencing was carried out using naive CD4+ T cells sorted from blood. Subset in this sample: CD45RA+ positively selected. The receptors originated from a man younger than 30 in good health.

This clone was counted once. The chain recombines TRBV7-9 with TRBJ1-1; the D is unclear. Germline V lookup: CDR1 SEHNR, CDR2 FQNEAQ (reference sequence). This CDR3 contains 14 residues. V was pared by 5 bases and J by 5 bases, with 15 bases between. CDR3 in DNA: TGTGCCAGCAGCCCGAAGAGGGCGGGAACTGAAGCTTTCTTT. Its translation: CASSPKRAGTEAFF.

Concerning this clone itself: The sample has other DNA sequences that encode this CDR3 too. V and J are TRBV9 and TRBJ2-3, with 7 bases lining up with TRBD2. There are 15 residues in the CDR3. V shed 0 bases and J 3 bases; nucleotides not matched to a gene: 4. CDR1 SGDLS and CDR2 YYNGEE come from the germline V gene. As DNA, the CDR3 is TGTGCCAGCAGCGTAGGCGGTAGCGGGACAGATACGCAGTATTTT. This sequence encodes CASSVGGSGTDTQYF.

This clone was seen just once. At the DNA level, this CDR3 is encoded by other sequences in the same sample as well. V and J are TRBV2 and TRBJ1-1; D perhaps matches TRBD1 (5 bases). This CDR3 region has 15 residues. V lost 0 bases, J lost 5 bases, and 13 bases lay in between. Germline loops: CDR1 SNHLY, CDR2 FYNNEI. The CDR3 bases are TGTGCCAGCAGTGAAGCCGGAAGGGGTGGGACTGAAGCTTTCTTT. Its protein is CASSEAGRGGTEAFF.

The CDR3 sequence: CASRPGQGNTEAFF. CDR3 sequence (DNA): TGTGCCAGTAGGCCTGGACAGGGGAACACTGAAGCTTTCTTT. V gene TRBV19 combines with J gene TRBJ1-1, with TRBD1 matching over 8 bases. CDR3 length equals 14 residues. The V segment lost 6 bases and the J segment 1 base; nucleotides outside the gene matches: 4. CDR1 is LNHDA and CDR2 is SQIVND in the germline V gene (reference sequence). The full variable domain, its missing parts supplied by reference TRBV19 and TRBJ1-1, is DGGITQSPKYLFRKEGQNVTLSCEQNLNHDAMYWYRQDPGQGLRLIYYSQIVNDFQKGDIAEGYSVSREKKESFPLTVTSAQKNPTAFYLCASRPGQGNTEAFFGQGTRLTVV.

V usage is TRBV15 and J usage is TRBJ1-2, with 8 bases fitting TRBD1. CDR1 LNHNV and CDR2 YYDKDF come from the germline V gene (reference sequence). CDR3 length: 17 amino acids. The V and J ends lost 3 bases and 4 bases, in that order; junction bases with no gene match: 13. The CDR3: CATSRETGAHFLYGYTF. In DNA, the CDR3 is TGTGCCACCAGCAGGGAGACAGGGGCCCACTTCCTCTATGGCTACACCTTC.

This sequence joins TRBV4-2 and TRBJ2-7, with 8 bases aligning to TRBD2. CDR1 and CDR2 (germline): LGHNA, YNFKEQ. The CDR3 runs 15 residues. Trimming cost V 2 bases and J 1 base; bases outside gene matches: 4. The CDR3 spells CASSQYSGDSYEQYF. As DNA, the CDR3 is TGTGCCAGCAGCCAATATAGCGGGGATTCCTACGAGCAGTACTTC.

The CDR3 sequence is CAWGGRPSSYEQYF. CDR3 nucleotides: TGTGCCTGGGGAGGACGGCCGAGCTCCTACGAGCAGTACTTC. The chain combines TRBV30 with TRBJ2-7; tentatively, D is TRBD2 (5 bases). V was pared by 5 bases and J by 0 bases, with 14 bases between. The germline gives CDR1 GTSNPN, CDR2 SVGIG (reference sequence). The length of the CDR3 is 14 residues. Looking up the rest from reference TRBV30 and TRBJ2-7 gives the full variable domain: SQTIHQWPATLVQPVGSPLSLECTVEGTSNPNLYWYRQAAGRGLQLLFYSVGIGQISSEVPQNLSASRPQDRQFILSSKKLLLSDSGFYLCAWGGRPSSYEQYFGPGTRLTVT.

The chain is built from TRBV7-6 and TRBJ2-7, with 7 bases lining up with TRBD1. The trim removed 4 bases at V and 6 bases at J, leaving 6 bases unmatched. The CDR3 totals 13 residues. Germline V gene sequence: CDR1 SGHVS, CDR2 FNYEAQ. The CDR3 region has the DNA TGTGCCAGCAGCTCGGGGACAGCAGCCGAGCAGTACTTC. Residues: CASSSGTAAEQYF.